Sequencing of this TCR beta chain was carried out in a study of PD-1 blockade in classical Hodgkin lymphoma. About the study: Treatment was intravenous nivolumab, 3 mg/kg every 2 weeks, until progression.

The CDR3 is made up of 14 amino acids. Germline CDR1 and CDR2: SGHTA and FQGTGA. All trial patients relapsed after autologous stem cell transplantation. Study-level findings and limits: Patients were excluded if nivolumab began under 1 year after ASCT (the autologous transplant). Prior to therapy, complete responders displayed diversity much like that of newly diagnosed patients.

To note about this clone: Its antigen is as yet unknown. A junction end diverges from the germline sequence, so it may reflect a read error.

Libraries were prepared by immunoSEQ multiplex PCR; TCRdb keeps only in-frame clonotypes and omits some of them. The sample includes about 19,000 clones, roughly 80% of them seen just once. This TCR was sampled from a human donor with classical Hodgkin lymphoma. The V gene is TRBV7-3, the J gene TRBJ2-3, with D possibly matching TRBD1 (7 bases). The sample consisted of peripheral blood mononuclear cells (PBMCs), taken at baseline. The CDR3 is CASRLKQGRDTQYF. DNA for the CDR3: TGTGCCAGCAGGTTAAAACAGGGGAGGGATACGCAGTATTTT. Looking up the rest from reference TRBV7-3 and TRBJ2-3 gives the full variable domain: GAGVSQTPSNKVTEKGKYVELRCDPISGHTALYWYRQSLGQGPEFLIYFQGTGAADDSGLPNDRFFAVRPEGSVSTLKIQRTERGDSAVYLCASRLKQGRDTQYFGPGTRLTVL.